This is a list of T cell receptor beta chains from one sample in a study of early T cells in non-severe SARS-CoV-2 infection. TCRdb recomputed calls from the 5' RACE reads with MiXCR, one row per CDR3 protein. The data show 75,000 to 95,000 distinct CDR3 sequences, roughly 17% seen once. This sample comprised whole blood, obtained at baseline. The receptor source for this set is an adult who was a healthcare worker with PCR-confirmed SARS-CoV-2 infection or an uninfected control (not recorded which). The CDR3 runs from the conserved cysteine through the conserved F or W. D genes are given only for firm matches. Size tells how often a clone was seen (once, few, many) or the class of an expanded clone, and some rows leave it out.

j_call: TRBJ2-3; d_call: TRBD2; v_call: TRBV27; clone_size: -; cdr3_aa: CASSPLLAGAHNTQYF; cdr3_nt: TGTGCCAGCAGCCCCCTACTCGCGGGAGCACATAATACGCAGTATTTT
j_call: TRBJ1-2; d_call: -; v_call: TRBV7-9; clone_size: few; cdr3_aa: CASSLDRQNYGYTF; cdr3_nt: TGTGCCAGCAGCCTGGACAGACAAAACTATGGCTACACCTTC
j_call: TRBJ2-1; d_call: -; v_call: TRBV18; clone_size: -; cdr3_aa: CASSLDSEGEQSF; cdr3_nt: TGTGCCAGCTCACTAGACTCTGAAGGAGAGCAGTCCTTC
j_call: TRBJ2-3; d_call: TRBD2; v_call: TRBV28; clone_size: -; cdr3_aa: CASSPLLAGVIGTQYF; cdr3_nt: TGTGCCAGCAGTCCCCTGCTAGCGGGAGTAATCGGTACGCAGTATTTT
j_call: TRBJ2-7; d_call: -; v_call: TRBV20-1; clone_size: -; cdr3_aa: CSADSGASIYEQYF; cdr3_nt: TGCAGTGCTGACTCGGGGGCCAGCATCTACGAGCAGTACTTC
j_call: TRBJ2-7; d_call: -; v_call: TRBV6-5; clone_size: -; cdr3_aa: CASSYSMYTEQYF; cdr3_nt: TGTGCCAGCAGTTACTCGATGTATACCGAGCAGTACTTC
j_call: TRBJ2-1; d_call: TRBD1; v_call: TRBV4-2; clone_size: -; cdr3_aa: CASSQEDRADEQFF; cdr3_nt: TGTGCCAGCAGCCAGGAGGACAGGGCTGATGAGCAGTTCTTC
j_call: TRBJ2-7; d_call: -; v_call: TRBV14; clone_size: -; cdr3_aa: CASRHREGYEQYF; cdr3_nt: TGTGCCAGCAGACACAGGGAAGGGTACGAGCAGTACTTC
j_call: TRBJ1-1; d_call: -; v_call: TRBV2; clone_size: -; cdr3_aa: CASSVYGNTEAFF; cdr3_nt: TGTGCCAGCAGTGTCTACGGGAACACTGAAGCTTTCTTT
j_call: TRBJ2-1; d_call: TRBD2; v_call: TRBV24-1; clone_size: many; cdr3_aa: CATSAAPEGGSNQEQFF; cdr3_nt: TGTGCCACCAGTGCCGCCCCTGAGGGCGGGAGCAACCAAGAGCAGTTCTTC
j_call: TRBJ2-7; d_call: -; v_call: TRBV28; clone_size: few; cdr3_aa: CASTPGTNSYEQYF; cdr3_nt: TGTGCCAGCACTCCCGGGACAAACTCCTACGAGCAGTACTTC
j_call: TRBJ2-3; d_call: TRBD1; v_call: TRBV6-2/TRBV6-3; clone_size: -; cdr3_aa: CASSYSGTGGLVYGTQYF; cdr3_nt: TGTGCCAGCAGTTACTCGGGGACAGGCGGCCTTGTATACGGTACGCAGTATTTT
j_call: TRBJ2-7; d_call: -; v_call: TRBV10-3; clone_size: few; cdr3_aa: CAISRAETTSSYEQYF; cdr3_nt: TGTGCCATCAGCCGGGCCGAGACTACAAGCTCCTACGAGCAGTACTTC
j_call: TRBJ1-3; d_call: -; v_call: TRBV5-6; clone_size: many; cdr3_aa: CASSSYSFPSSGNTIYF; cdr3_nt: TGTGCCAGCAGCTCTTACAGCTTCCCGAGCTCTGGAAACACCATATATTTT
j_call: TRBJ2-2; d_call: TRBD2; v_call: TRBV13; clone_size: few; cdr3_aa: CASSLRIAGGTGELFF; cdr3_nt: TGTGCCAGCAGCTTAAGGATAGCGGGAGGCACCGGGGAGCTGTTTTTT
j_call: TRBJ2-1; d_call: TRBD2; v_call: TRBV28; clone_size: few; cdr3_aa: CASSLYPRTGRPNEQFF; cdr3_nt: TGTGCCAGCAGTTTATATCCCCGCACCGGGAGGCCGAATGAGCAGTTCTTC
j_call: TRBJ2-3; d_call: TRBD2; v_call: TRBV20-1; clone_size: -; cdr3_aa: CSARDPTLSGHTDTQYF; cdr3_nt: TGCAGTGCTAGAGATCCCACCCTTAGCGGGCACACAGATACGCAGTATTTT
j_call: TRBJ1-1; d_call: -; v_call: TRBV29-1; clone_size: -; cdr3_aa: CSATSDSSLAFF; cdr3_nt: TGCAGCGCGACTTCGGACTCTTCGCTAGCTTTCTTT
j_call: TRBJ2-3; d_call: -; v_call: TRBV4-2; clone_size: -; cdr3_aa: CASSLQGRGTDTQYF; cdr3_nt: TGTGCCAGCAGCCTCCAGGGGAGAGGGACAGATACGCAGTATTTT
j_call: TRBJ1-3; d_call: -; v_call: TRBV7-6; clone_size: few; cdr3_aa: CASSPDRRENTIYF; cdr3_nt: TGTGCCAGCAGCCCGGACAGACGAGAAAACACCATATATTTT
j_call: TRBJ2-7; d_call: -; v_call: TRBV11-2; clone_size: -; cdr3_aa: CASSPPSERGAYEQYF; cdr3_nt: TGTGCCAGCAGCCCCCCATCCGAGAGGGGGGCATACGAGCAGTACTTC
j_call: TRBJ2-7; d_call: -; v_call: TRBV3-1; clone_size: -; cdr3_aa: CASSQASPHRTYEQCF; cdr3_nt: TGTGCCAGCAGCCAAGCTTCGCCCCACCGGACCTACGAGCAGTGCTTC
j_call: TRBJ2-3; d_call: -; v_call: TRBV27; clone_size: few; cdr3_aa: CASRPLAILTDTQYF; cdr3_nt: TGTGCCAGCCGACCCCTCGCTATACTCACAGATACGCAGTATTTT
j_call: TRBJ2-6; d_call: -; v_call: TRBV6-1; clone_size: -; cdr3_aa: CASSGDSGANVLTF; cdr3_nt: TGTGCCAGCAGTGGGGACTCTGGGGCCAACGTCCTGACTTTC
j_call: TRBJ2-7; d_call: -; v_call: TRBV13; clone_size: few; cdr3_aa: CASSIKFSSYEQYF; cdr3_nt: TGTGCCAGCAGTATTAAGTTTTCCTCCTACGAGCAGTACTTC
j_call: TRBJ2-1; d_call: -; v_call: TRBV7-9; clone_size: few; cdr3_aa: CASSYSGDYNEQFF; cdr3_nt: TGTGCCAGCAGCTATTCGGGAGACTACAATGAGCAGTTCTTC
j_call: TRBJ2-7; d_call: -; v_call: TRBV18; clone_size: few; cdr3_aa: CASSPFGASYEQYF; cdr3_nt: TGTGCCAGCTCACCATTCGGGGCTTCCTACGAGCAGTACTTC
j_call: TRBJ2-3; d_call: -; v_call: TRBV5-4; clone_size: -; cdr3_aa: CASSLKGTDTQYF; cdr3_nt: TGTGCCAGCAGCTTAAAGGGAACAGATACGCAGTATTTT
j_call: TRBJ2-1; d_call: TRBD1; v_call: TRBV27; clone_size: few; cdr3_aa: CASSLGGTGVHNEQFF; cdr3_nt: TGTGCCAGCAGTTTAGGGGGGACAGGGGTCCACAATGAGCAGTTCTTC
j_call: TRBJ1-6; d_call: -; v_call: TRBV20-1; clone_size: -; cdr3_aa: CSATMAVDNSPLHF; cdr3_nt: TGCAGTGCTACGATGGCGGTAGACAATTCACCCCTCCACTTT
j_call: TRBJ1-6; d_call: -; v_call: TRBV27; clone_size: few; cdr3_aa: CASINESSYNSPLHF; cdr3_nt: TGTGCCAGCATAAATGAGAGCTCCTATAATTCACCCCTCCACTTT
j_call: TRBJ2-1; d_call: -; v_call: TRBV4-1; clone_size: few; cdr3_aa: CASSQPRTRGNEQFF; cdr3_nt: TGCGCCAGCAGCCAACCACGGACTAGGGGGAATGAGCAGTTCTTC
j_call: TRBJ2-7; d_call: -; v_call: TRBV28; clone_size: few; cdr3_aa: CASSKATPMLGYEQYF; cdr3_nt: TGTGCCAGCAGTAAAGCTACTCCCATGCTGGGCTACGAGCAGTACTTC
j_call: TRBJ2-3; d_call: -; v_call: TRBV27; clone_size: -; cdr3_aa: CASSSSAGSPDTQYF; cdr3_nt: TGTGCCAGCAGTTCCTCCGCGGGGTCCCCAGATACGCAGTATTTT
j_call: TRBJ2-3; d_call: -; v_call: TRBV10-3; clone_size: few; cdr3_aa: CAIETGGDASHTQYF; cdr3_nt: TGTGCCATCGAAACCGGCGGGGACGCTAGCCATACGCAGTATTTT
j_call: TRBJ2-1; d_call: TRBD2; v_call: TRBV18; clone_size: few; cdr3_aa: CASSPQPTSGLSSYNEQFF; cdr3_nt: TGTGCCAGCTCACCCCAACCTACTAGCGGGCTTAGCTCCTACAATGAGCAGTTCTTC
j_call: TRBJ2-3; d_call: -; v_call: TRBV4-1; clone_size: many; cdr3_aa: CASSQERTVTQYF; cdr3_nt: TGCGCCAGCAGCCAAGAGAGGACTGTTACGCAGTATTTT
j_call: TRBJ2-7; d_call: -; v_call: TRBV18; clone_size: many; cdr3_aa: CASSPGTPVSEQYF; cdr3_nt: TGTGCCAGCTCCCCCGGGACCCCAGTTAGCGAGCAGTACTTC
j_call: TRBJ2-1; d_call: TRBD2; v_call: TRBV28; clone_size: -; cdr3_aa: CASSFPSGQSSYNEQFF; cdr3_nt: TGTGCCAGCAGTTTTCCTAGCGGGCAGAGCTCCTACAATGAGCAGTTCTTC
j_call: TRBJ2-2; d_call: -; v_call: TRBV18; clone_size: many; cdr3_aa: CASSPLGGTLELFF; cdr3_nt: TGTGCCAGCTCACCATTAGGTGGGACCCTGGAGCTGTTTTTT
j_call: TRBJ2-1; d_call: -; v_call: TRBV20-1; clone_size: -; cdr3_aa: CSARDHRVLCNEQFF; cdr3_nt: TGCAGTGCTAGAGATCACAGGGTCTTATGCAATGAGCAGTTCTTC
j_call: TRBJ2-1; d_call: TRBD2; v_call: TRBV11-2; clone_size: -; cdr3_aa: CASSLRLAGANEQFF; cdr3_nt: TGTGCCAGCAGCCTACGACTAGCGGGGGCCAATGAGCAGTTCTTC
j_call: TRBJ2-2; d_call: TRBD1; v_call: TRBV7-2; clone_size: few; cdr3_aa: CASSPGGSGNTGELFF; cdr3_nt: TGTGCCAGCAGCCCAGGGGGCAGCGGAAACACCGGGGAGCTGTTTTTT